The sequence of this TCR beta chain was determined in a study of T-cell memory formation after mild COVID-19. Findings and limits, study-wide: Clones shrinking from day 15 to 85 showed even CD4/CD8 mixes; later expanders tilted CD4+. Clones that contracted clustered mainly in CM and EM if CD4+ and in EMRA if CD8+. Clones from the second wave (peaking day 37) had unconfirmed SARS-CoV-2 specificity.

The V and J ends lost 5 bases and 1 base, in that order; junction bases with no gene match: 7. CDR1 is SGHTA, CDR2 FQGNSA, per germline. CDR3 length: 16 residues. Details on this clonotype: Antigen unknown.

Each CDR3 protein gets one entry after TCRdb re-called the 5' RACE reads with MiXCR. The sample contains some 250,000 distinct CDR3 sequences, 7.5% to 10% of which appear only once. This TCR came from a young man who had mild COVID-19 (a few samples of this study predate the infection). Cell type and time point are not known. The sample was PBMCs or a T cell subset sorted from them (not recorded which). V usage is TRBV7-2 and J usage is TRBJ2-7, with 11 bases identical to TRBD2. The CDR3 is CASSRSGGARSYEQYV. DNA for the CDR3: TGTGCCAGCAGCCGTAGCGGGGGGGCCAGATCCTACGAGCAGTACGTC.